What follows is one T cell receptor beta chain and its context. Its specificity is not known. TCRdb re-called the 5' RACE reads with MiXCR, one entry per CDR3 protein. The data show under 350,000 distinct CDR3 sequences, with roughly 10% seen just once and approximately 6.6% held by the top ten. The data stem from a study of identical twins. General study points: Cord blood beta clonotypes present at high abundance carried fewer insertions; no such pattern appeared in memory repertoires. Donors were not followed over many years; analysis was cross-sectional.

This CDR3 is 14 amino acids long. Germline V gives CDR1 SEHNR, CDR2 FQNEAQ (reference sequence). The V and J ends lost 6 bases and 4 bases respectively, with 14 bases between them. Everyone who gave samples was a healthy Caucasian. These records were also assigned to another study, of yellow fever vaccine responses in identical twins.

The clonotype comes from a woman younger than 30 in good health. The chain uses TRBV7-9 and TRBJ2-3; D remains ambiguous. Source material: CD8+ T cells sorted from blood. The CDR3 DNA sequence: TGTGCCAGCAGACAAACGACTGCCTCAGATACGCAGTATTTT. It codes for CASRQTTASDTQYF.